A few counts support the clone carrying this T cell receptor beta chain. A second roughly 6 to 12 cycle PCR used barcoded and J-beta primers. Each cDNA molecule received a tag from a template-switch adaptor that had 12 random nucleotides. TCRdb recomputed calls from the 5' RACE reads with MiXCR, one row per CDR3 protein. Here the sample spans some 1.8 million distinct CDR3 sequences, around 42% being singletons. The data are from a study of blood T cells in healthy people across ages. This sequence was found in a human donor in good health. Source material: blood.

CDR3 loop: CASSLGQGQWYEQYF. The CDR3 region has the DNA TGTGCCAGCAGCTTGGGACAGGGGCAATGGTACGAGCAGTACTTC. J is TRBJ2-7 and V is TRBV9; 10 bases fit TRBD1. The CDR3 covers 15 residues. V dropped 4 bases and J dropped 4; count of bases not matched to a gene: 8. Germline values: CDR1 SGDLS, CDR2 YYNGEE.